This T cell receptor beta chain was recorded in a study of T-cell reconstitution after alpha-beta-depleted transplantation in children. The study's findings and limits: Newly produced T cells mostly accounted for T-cell counts and diversity one year post-transplant. In patients about two months after transplant, alpha-beta T cells reportedly arose from several hundred expanded graft clones. Elevated TCRbeta diversity at day 60 was traced, in some patients, to surviving recipient T cells and thymic progenitors.

V lost 0 bases, J lost 2 bases, and 7 bases stayed unmatched. The CDR3 is 15 residues long. Germline V gives CDR1 DFQATT, CDR2 SNEGSKA (reference sequence). The TCRbeta library was prepared with unique molecular identifiers. MiXCR, run by TCRdb on the PCR reads, gives a single entry per CDR3 protein. The sample gives 600,000 to 800,000 distinct CDR3 sequences, roughly 13% of which show up once; approximately 0.8% is in the top ten. Remarks on this clonotype: As yet, its antigen is unknown.

The starting material was PBMCs, obtained before TCRalphabeta/CD19-depleted stem cell transplant. V gene TRBV20-1 combines with J gene TRBJ2-7; 7 bases map to TRBD1. The TCR was taken from a girl aged 2-10 years with congenital amegakaryocytic thrombocytopenia, due to receive a stem cell transplant. The DNA for the CDR3 is TGCAGTGCTAGAGATGACAGGGCTGTTACCTACGAGCAGTACTTC. This translates into CSARDDRAVTYEQYF.